This entry concerns a single T cell receptor beta chain. Antigen unknown. The sample belongs to a study of shared clonotypes between healthy human individuals. General study points: Estimated clonotype richness was generally higher in naive than memory subsets.

How the authors handled the data: Sequence data from immunoSEQ were junction-only and lacked quality scores; consequently, filtering differed. Assay used: immunoSEQ multiplex PCR; TCRdb lists only in-frame clones, some missing. That table is the source of V, J and clone size, and D and trimming were worked out from the DNA. Seen here are millions of clones, approximately 95% observed once, and the top ten hold around 0.13%. V shed 2 bases, J shed 2 bases, and the junction held 0 bases outside the gene matches. The CDR3 extends over 14 amino acids. The V gene's germline CDR1 is MGHRA and CDR2 YSYEKL. V and J are TRBV4-1 and TRBJ1-2; 9 bases agree with TRBD1. This TCR was sampled from a man between 18 and 35 years old in good health. Input material: naive CD4+ T cells sorted from blood. Noted subset: CD45RA+ positively selected. The CDR3 bases are TGCGCCAGCAGCCAAACAGGGGGCAACTATGGCTACACCTTC. Encoded protein: CASSQTGGNYGYTF.